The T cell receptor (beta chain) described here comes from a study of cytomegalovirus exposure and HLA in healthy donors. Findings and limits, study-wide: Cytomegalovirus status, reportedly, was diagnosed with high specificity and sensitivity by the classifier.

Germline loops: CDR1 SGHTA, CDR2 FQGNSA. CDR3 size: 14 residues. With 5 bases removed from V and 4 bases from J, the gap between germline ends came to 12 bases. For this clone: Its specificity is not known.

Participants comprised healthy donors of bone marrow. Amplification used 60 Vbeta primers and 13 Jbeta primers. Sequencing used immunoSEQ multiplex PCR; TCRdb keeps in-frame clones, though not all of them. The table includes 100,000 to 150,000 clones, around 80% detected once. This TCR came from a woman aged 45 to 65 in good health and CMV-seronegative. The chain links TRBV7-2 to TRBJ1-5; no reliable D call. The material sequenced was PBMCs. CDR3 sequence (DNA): TGTGCCAGCAGCCCTTTTTCGGGGAATCAGCCCCAGCATTTT. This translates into CASSPFSGNQPQHF.